This TCR beta chain emerged from a study of beta chain features in type 1 diabetes. Isolated RNA was reverse transcribed in full, so expressed TCRB transcripts were sequenced. The assay was immunoSEQ multiplex PCR, and TCRdb's table has in-frame clones only and misses some. The sample has some 200,000 clones, 16% seen once. This clone was detected only a few times. Its antigen is unidentified. This CDR3 is 13 amino acids long. Germline V lookup: CDR1 MDHEN, CDR2 SYDVKM. V was pared by 10 bases and J by 0 bases, with 13 bases between. Study-wide results and caveats: In comparison with healthy donors, patients had naive, central memory and Treg TCRB repertoires that appeared more similar. In every one of the four CD4+ subsets, TCRB CDR3s were moderately but significantly shorter in Type 1 diabetes patients. In type 1 diabetes patients, VDJ junctions had fewer insertions; deletions at these junctions were more frequent.

Sequencing input: naive CD4+ T cells from blood. This sequence was found in a man in his thirties or forties with type 1 diabetes. V gene TRBV28 combines with J gene TRBJ2-7; possible D gene TRBD1, 6 bases. For the CDR3, the DNA is TGTGCCACCCGGACAGAGAGCTCCTACGAGCAGTACTTC. Translating gives CATRTESSYEQYF.